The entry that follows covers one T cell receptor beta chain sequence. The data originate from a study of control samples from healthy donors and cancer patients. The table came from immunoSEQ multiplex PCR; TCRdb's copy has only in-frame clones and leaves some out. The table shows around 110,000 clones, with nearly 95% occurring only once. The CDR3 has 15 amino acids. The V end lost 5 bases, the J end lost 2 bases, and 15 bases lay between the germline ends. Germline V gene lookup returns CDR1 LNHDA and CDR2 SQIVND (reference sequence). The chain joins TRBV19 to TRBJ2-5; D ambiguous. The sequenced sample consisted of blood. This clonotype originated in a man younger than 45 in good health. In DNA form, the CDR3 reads TGTGCCAGTAGTTTCCTATCTCCCGGGCAAGAGACCCAGTACTTC. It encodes CASSFLSPGQETQYF.